Listed below are T cell receptor beta chains from one sample, sequenced in a study of human T cells and chemical hapten exposure. TCRdb re-called the RACE reads with MiXCR, one entry per CDR3 protein. The sample shows fewer than 500,000 distinct CDR3 sequences, roughly 4.8% of them seen only once. Sequences were derived from whole blood, sampled in connection with sensitization to the hapten diphenylcyclopropenone (DPC). The receptors come from a woman aged 45 to 65 with alopecia areata. Some clones in this sample may be carry-over from other donors' samples. Both conserved end residues are part of each CDR3. A D gene is named only where the DNA matches it firmly. Clone size is stated in some rows and not others, as once, few, many or a class when expanded.

20,many,-,TRBJ2-6,TRBV10-3,CAISHQGGTHSSSGANVLTF,TGTGCCATCAGTCACCAAGGGGGGACCCACTCGAGCTCTGGGGCCAACGTCCTGACTTTC
15,many,-,TRBJ1-6,TRBV2,CASSAVDGGNSPLHF,TGTGCCAGCAGTGCCGTCGACGGCGGGAATTCACCCCTCCACTTT
17,few,TRBD2,TRBJ2-2,TRBV9,CASSDGTSGRATGELFF,TGTGCCAGCAGCGACGGGACTAGCGGGAGGGCCACCGGGGAGCTGTTTTTT
15,-,TRBD1,TRBJ1-4,TRBV20-1,CSARVLQGAGEKLFF,TGCAGTGCTAGAGTGCTACAGGGGGCAGGTGAAAAACTGTTTTTT
15,few,-,TRBJ2-1,TRBV18,CASSPPTGMVDEQFF,TGTGCCAGCTCACCACCGACGGGGATGGTGGATGAGCAGTTCTTC
12,many,-,TRBJ2-3,TRBV10-1,CASSESSDTQYF,TGCGCCAGCAGTGAGTCAAGTGATACGCAGTATTTT
17,few,-,TRBJ2-6,TRBV18,CASSPPAGGPGANVLSF,TGTGCCAGCTCACCCCCGGCCGGGGGCCCTGGGGCCAACGTCCTGTCTTTC
15,many,-,TRBJ1-5,TRBV5-1,CASSLAGRTNQPQHF,TGCGCCAGCAGCTTGGCCGGGAGGACCAATCAGCCCCAGCATTTT
14,few,-,TRBJ2-1,TRBV12-5,CASGIQGSYNEQFF,TGTGCTAGTGGAATCCAGGGATCTTACAATGAGCAGTTCTTC
15,many,-,TRBJ2-5,TRBV6-5,CASRSLGHSRETQYF,TGTGCCAGCAGATCCCTCGGACACAGCCGAGAGACCCAGTACTTC
15,-,TRBD1,TRBJ2-7,TRBV3-1,CASSLPGTGSNEQYF,TGTGCCAGCAGCCTCCCCGGGACAGGGAGTAACGAGCAGTACTTC